This T cell receptor (beta chain) comes out of a study of T-cell reconstitution after alpha-beta-depleted transplantation in children (dated by TCRdb to 2016 to 2017). Background for the entire study: Using TCR repertoire profiling, the study followed T-cell immune reconstitution in a quantitative way in children after TCRalphabeta/CD19-depleted allogeneic hematopoietic cell transplantation. Overall study outcomes, separate from this receptor: In some patients, the high TCRbeta diversity seen at day 60 was put down to recipient T cells and intrathymic progenitors that had survived conditioning. The apparently early recovery of alphabetaT-cell counts about two months after transplant reportedly depended on only several hundred rapidly expanded clones that came from non-depleted graft cells. Over subsequent months, a decline in hyperexpanded clone frequencies was noted, and after one year, T-cell counts and TCRbeta diversity were mostly ascribed to newly produced T cells.

Inclusive of the bounding cysteine and phenylalanine, the CDR3 is 13 residues long. Kept here is only the CDR3 DNA, which spans 39 bases and is read in frame from base 1. V was cut back by 7 bases and J by 8 bases, leaving a gap of 15 bases between them. The treatment or condition label corresponds to: allogeneic hematopoietic cell transplantation with graft depleted of TCRalphabeta T cells and CD19 B cells. TCRalphabeta/CD19-depleted allogeneic hematopoietic cell grafts were given to the transplant recipients, all of whom were children. Receptors were amplified or captured by PCR. The run used an Illumina HiSeq 2500. TCR libraries were prepared with molecular barcoding, using unique molecular identifiers to normalize TCRbeta repertoire quantification. Clones were called with MiXCR by TCRdb after fastp trimmed the public reads at Q25, and only in-frame beta chains were retained. One record per CDR3 amino acid sequence lists the most common genes and DNA. The sample table contains about 47,000 distinct CDR3 sequences; only one count was recorded for around 56% of them. The ten largest clonotypes hold about two fifths of the sample.

Comment on this clonotype: It has no known antigen specificity. It has no much larger one-base neighbor in the sample; base qualities were not kept.

In this chain, TRBV12-3 or TRBV12-4 is recombined with TRBJ2-1; TRBD1 might be the D gene, on 6 matching bases. This sample comprised peripheral blood, obtained before TCRalphabeta/CD19-depleted stem cell transplant. The receptor's source is a boy younger than two with SCID, due to receive a stem cell transplant. This receptor carries the CDR3 CASKQSQGHEQFF. The sequenced DNA is TGTGCCAGCAAACAATCACAGGGCCATGAGCAGTTCTTC.